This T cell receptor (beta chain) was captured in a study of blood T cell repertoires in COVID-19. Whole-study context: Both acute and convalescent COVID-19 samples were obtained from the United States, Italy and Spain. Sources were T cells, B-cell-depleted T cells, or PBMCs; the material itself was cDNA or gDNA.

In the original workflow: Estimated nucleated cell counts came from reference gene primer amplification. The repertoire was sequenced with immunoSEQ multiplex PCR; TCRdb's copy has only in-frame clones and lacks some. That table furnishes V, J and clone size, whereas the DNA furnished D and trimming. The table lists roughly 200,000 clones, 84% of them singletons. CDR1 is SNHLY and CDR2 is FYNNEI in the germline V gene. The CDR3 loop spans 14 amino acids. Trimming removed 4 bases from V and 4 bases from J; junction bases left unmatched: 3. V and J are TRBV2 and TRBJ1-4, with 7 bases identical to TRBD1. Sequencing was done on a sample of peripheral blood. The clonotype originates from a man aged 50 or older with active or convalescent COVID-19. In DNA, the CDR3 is TGTGCCAGCAGTGTACAGGGGAATAATGAAAAACTGTTTTTT. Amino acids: CASSVQGNNEKLFF.